This note documents a single T cell receptor beta chain sequence. The data derive from a study of blood T cell repertoires in COVID-19. Study-wide context: The cDNA or gDNA used as material had been derived from T cells, B-cell-depleted T cells, or PBMCs.

Under the authors' procedure: By means of reference gene primer amplification, nucleated cell counts were estimated. Repertoires were generated with immunoSEQ multiplex PCR, while TCRdb's copy carries only in-frame clones and drops some. The V and J calls and clone size were taken over from that table, and D and trimming were inferred from the DNA. The sample has approximately 190,000 clones, 80% to 85% seen once. The clonotype was recovered from a woman aged 25 to 39 with acute or convalescent COVID-19. What was sequenced was peripheral blood.

The CDR3 DNA reads TGTGCCAGCCTAGGACAGGGGGGCAATCAGCCCCAGCATTTT. Translated: CASLGQGGNQPQHF. The chain employs TRBV7-2 and TRBJ1-5, with 10 positions matching TRBD1. Germline CDR1 and CDR2: SGHTA and FQGNSA. Unmatched junction bases numbered 3, after V lost 8 bases and J lost 2 bases. CDR3 length equals 14 residues.